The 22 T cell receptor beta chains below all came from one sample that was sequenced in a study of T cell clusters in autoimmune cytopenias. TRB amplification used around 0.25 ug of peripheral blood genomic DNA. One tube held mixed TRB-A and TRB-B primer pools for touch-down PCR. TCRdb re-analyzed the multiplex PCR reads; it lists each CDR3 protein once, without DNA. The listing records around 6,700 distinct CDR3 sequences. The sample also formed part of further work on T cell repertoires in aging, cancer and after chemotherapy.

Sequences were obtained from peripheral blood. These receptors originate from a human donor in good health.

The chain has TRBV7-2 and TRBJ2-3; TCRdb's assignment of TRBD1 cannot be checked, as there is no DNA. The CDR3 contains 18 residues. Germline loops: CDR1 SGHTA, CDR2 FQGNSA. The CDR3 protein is CASSSTTGMSRSTDTQYF.

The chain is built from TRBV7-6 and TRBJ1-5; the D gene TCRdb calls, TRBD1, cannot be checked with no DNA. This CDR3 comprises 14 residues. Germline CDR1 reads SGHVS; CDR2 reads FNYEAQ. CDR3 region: CASSKSGVQQPQHF. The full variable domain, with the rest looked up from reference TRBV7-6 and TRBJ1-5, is GAGVSQSPRYKVTKRGQDVALRCDPISGHVSLYWYRQALGQGPEFLTYFNYEAQQDKSGLPNDRFSAERPEGSISTLTIQRTEQRDSAMYRCASSKSGVQQPQHFGDGTRLSIL.

CDR3 sequence reads: CASSPGITGNTIYF. The V call is TRBV5-1, the J call TRBJ1-3; as DNA is missing, the TRBD1 call by TCRdb cannot be tested. CDR1 and CDR2 (germline): SGHRS, YFSETQ. CDR3 length equals 14 residues.

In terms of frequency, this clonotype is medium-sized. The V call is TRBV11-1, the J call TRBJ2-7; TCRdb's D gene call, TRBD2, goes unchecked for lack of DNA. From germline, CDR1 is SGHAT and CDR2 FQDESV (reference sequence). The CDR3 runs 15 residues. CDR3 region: CASSHTGSSAGEQYF.

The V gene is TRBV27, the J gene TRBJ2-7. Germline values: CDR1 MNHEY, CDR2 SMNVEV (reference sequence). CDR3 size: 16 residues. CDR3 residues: CASSLSLRSSSYEQYF.

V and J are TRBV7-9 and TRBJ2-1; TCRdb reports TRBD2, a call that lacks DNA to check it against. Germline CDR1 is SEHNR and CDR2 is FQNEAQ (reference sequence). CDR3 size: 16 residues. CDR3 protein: CASSPYSGRSYNEQFF.

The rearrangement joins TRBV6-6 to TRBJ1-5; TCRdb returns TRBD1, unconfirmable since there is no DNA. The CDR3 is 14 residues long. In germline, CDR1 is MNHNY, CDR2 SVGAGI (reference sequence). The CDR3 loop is CASRGQGEGQPQHF.

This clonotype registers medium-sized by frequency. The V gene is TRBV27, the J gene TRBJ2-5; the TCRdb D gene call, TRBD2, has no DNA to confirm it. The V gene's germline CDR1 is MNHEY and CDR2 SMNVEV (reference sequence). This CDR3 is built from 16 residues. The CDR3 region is CASSLRTSGSVETQYF.

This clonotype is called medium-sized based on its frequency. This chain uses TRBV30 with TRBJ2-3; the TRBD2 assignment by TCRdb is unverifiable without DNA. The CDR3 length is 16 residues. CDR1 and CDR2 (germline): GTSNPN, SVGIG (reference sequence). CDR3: CAWSFGLAGGTDTQYF.

The CDR3 sequence: CASSLEGAVNQPQHF. The V call is TRBV27, the J call TRBJ1-5. The germline V gene has CDR1 MNHEY and CDR2 SMNVEV (reference sequence). The CDR3 extends over 15 amino acids.

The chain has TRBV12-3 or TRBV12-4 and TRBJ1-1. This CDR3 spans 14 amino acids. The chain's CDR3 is CASSLQNVGSEAFF.

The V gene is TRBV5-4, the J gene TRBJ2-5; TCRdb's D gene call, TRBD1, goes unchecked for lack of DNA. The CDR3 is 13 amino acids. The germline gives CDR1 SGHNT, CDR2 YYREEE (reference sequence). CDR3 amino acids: CASSRDSEETQYF.

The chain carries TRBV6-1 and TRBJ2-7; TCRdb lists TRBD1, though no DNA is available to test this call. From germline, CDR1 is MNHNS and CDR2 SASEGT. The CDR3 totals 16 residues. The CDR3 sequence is CASSPGGAPSPYEQYF.

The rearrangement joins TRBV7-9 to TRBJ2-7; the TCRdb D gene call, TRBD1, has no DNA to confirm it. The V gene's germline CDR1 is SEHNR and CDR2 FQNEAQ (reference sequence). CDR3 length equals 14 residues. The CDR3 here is CASSKGGVTYEQYF.

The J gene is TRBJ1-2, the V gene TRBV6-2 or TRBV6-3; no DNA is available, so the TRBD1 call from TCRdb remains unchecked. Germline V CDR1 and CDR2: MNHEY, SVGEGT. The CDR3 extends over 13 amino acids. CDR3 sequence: CASSLDKLNGYTF.

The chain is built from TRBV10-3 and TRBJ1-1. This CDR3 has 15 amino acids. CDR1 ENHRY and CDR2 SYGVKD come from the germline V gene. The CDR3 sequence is CAISESELLNTEAFF.

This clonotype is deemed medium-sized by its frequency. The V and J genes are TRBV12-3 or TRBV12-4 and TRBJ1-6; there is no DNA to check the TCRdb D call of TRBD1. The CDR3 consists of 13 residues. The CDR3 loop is CASSRESYSPLHF.

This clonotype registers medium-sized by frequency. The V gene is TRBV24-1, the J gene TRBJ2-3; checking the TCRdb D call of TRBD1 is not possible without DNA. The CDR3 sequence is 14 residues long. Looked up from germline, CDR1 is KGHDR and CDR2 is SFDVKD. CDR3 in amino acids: CATSDHQGADTQYF.

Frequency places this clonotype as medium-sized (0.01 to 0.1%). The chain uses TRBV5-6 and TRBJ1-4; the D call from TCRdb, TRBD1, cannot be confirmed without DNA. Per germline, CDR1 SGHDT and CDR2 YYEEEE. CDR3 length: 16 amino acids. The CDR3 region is CASSLRTGGGNEKLFF.

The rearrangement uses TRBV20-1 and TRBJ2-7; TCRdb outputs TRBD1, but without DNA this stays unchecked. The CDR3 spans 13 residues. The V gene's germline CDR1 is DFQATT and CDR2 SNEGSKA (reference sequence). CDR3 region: CSANTGTAYEQYF.

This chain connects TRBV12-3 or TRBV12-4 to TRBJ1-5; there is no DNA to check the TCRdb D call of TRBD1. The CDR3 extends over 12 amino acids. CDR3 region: CASRSGSQPQHF.

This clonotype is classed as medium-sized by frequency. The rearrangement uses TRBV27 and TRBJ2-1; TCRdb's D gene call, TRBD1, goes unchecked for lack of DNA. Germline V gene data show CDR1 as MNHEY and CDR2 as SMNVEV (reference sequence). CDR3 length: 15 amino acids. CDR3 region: CASSSDRANGNEQFF.